A selection of T cell receptor beta chains follows, all from one sample in a study of PD-L1 blockade in urothelial cancer. Assay: immunoSEQ multiplex PCR; the TCRdb copy retains only in-frame clones and omits some. The table shows 95,000 or so clones, with about nine tenths occurring only once. Material: PBMCs, obtained around atezolizumab (anti-PD-L1) treatment. All receptors come from a man aged 55 to 70 with urothelial cancer. Both conserved end residues are part of each CDR3. A D gene is named only where the DNA matches it firmly. Size is omitted from some rows. Given values are once, few, many or a class for expanded clones.

d_gene	abundance	v_gene	j_gene	CDR3nt	CDR3aa
NA	NA	TRBV9	TRBJ1-1	TGTGCCAGCAGCTTACAGGTTATGTCGGAAGCTTTCTTT	CASSLQVMSEAFF
TRBD1	NA	TRBV19	TRBJ2-7	TGTGCCAGTAGTTCTCGCCTGACAGGGCGATACGAGCAGTACTTC	CASSSRLTGRYEQYF
NA	NA	TRBV10-2	TRBJ2-7	TGCGCCAGCAGTCTCACCGATCTATCCTACGAGCAGTACTTC	CASSLTDLSYEQYF
NA	NA	TRBV27	TRBJ2-5	TGTGCCAGCAGTTTATCGCCCGCAGGAGAGACCCAGTACTTC	CASSLSPAGETQYF
TRBD1	once	TRBV9	TRBJ2-7	TGTGCCAGCAGCGCCGACTCGGGACAGGGGGCTTACGAGCAGTACTTC	CASSADSGQGAYEQYF
TRBD2	NA	TRBV18	TRBJ2-1	TGTGCCAGCTCACCACTGGCTAGCGGGCTTTACAATGAGCAGTTCTTC	CASSPLASGLYNEQFF
TRBD1	NA	TRBV18	TRBJ2-1	TGTGCCAGCTCACCACTAGGGACAGGTCACAATGAGCAGTTCTTC	CASSPLGTGHNEQFF
NA	NA	TRBV4-2	TRBJ1-1	TGTGCCAGCAGCCAGGCTCAGGAGAACACTGAAGCTTTCTTT	CASSQAQENTEAFF
NA	NA	TRBV5-1	TRBJ2-3	TGCGCCAGCAGCTTGGTCGGAGTAACCACAGATACGCAGTATTTT	CASSLVGVTTDTQYF
TRBD1	NA	TRBV5-1	TRBJ2-7	TGCGCCAGCAGCCCGACAGGGTACAACGAGCAGTACTTC	CASSPTGYNEQYF
NA	few	TRBV6-1	TRBJ2-3	TGTGCCAGCAGTGAAAGAGCGACTCCCAGGACGGGAAATACGCAGTATTTT	CASSERATPRTGNTQYF
NA	NA	TRBV6-5	TRBJ2-3	TGTGCCAGCAGTTACACGGGGAAGACTAGCACAGATACGCAGTATTTT	CASSYTGKTSTDTQYF
TRBD1	NA	TRBV6-6	TRBJ2-4	TGTGCCACAGCAGGGGGACCCAAAAACATTCAGTACTTC	CATAGGPKNIQYF
NA	NA	TRBV2	TRBJ2-1	TGTGCCAGCATGAGTAGTGGCTACAATGAGCAGTTCTTC	CASMSSGYNEQFF
NA	NA	TRBV7-9	TRBJ2-2	TGTGCCAGCAGCTGGCAGGGTGCCGGGGAGCTGTTTTTT	CASSWQGAGELFF
TRBD1	once	TRBV30	TRBJ2-4	TGTGCCTGGGACCCGGGACAGGGGGACATTCAGTACTTC	CAWDPGQGDIQYF
NA	NA	TRBV18	TRBJ2-7	TGTGCCAGCTCACGGTCTTTGAGCTCCTACGAGCAGTACTTC	CASSRSLSSYEQYF
TRBD2	NA	TRBV6-5	TRBJ2-5	TGTGCCAGCACCACGCTAGCGGCGGGGGGCCAGACCCAGTACTTC	CASTTLAAGGQTQYF
TRBD2	NA	TRBV4-1	TRBJ2-1	TGCGCCAGCAGCCGGACTAGCGGGAGGGCCGGGGAGCAGTTCTTC	CASSRTSGRAGEQFF
NA	few	TRBV7-2	TRBJ2-7	TGTGCCAGCAGCCCCGATGGACAGAGCTCCTACGAGCAGTACTTC	CASSPDGQSSYEQYF
NA	NA	TRBV7-3	TRBJ2-2	TGTGCCAGCAGCTTCGGCGGTTCGGGGGAGCTGTTTTTT	CASSFGGSGELFF
NA	NA	TRBV2	TRBJ1-1	TGTGCCAGCAGTCCCATCATGAACACTGAAGCTTTCTTT	CASSPIMNTEAFF
TRBD2	NA	TRBV4-2	TRBJ2-7	TGTGCCAGCAGCCCGGGACTAGGGATCTACGAGCAGTACTTC	CASSPGLGIYEQYF
NA	once	TRBV5-5	TRBJ2-7	TGTGCCAGCAGCTGGAGTGGCGGACTTCCCTACGAGCAGTACTTC	CASSWSGGLPYEQYF
NA	once	TRBV6-5	TRBJ1-1	TGTGCCAGCAGTTACTCCGGGGGCACTGAAGCTTTCTTT	CASSYSGGTEAFF
TRBD2	NA	TRBV9	TRBJ2-3	TGTGCCAGCAGCGTAGAGGGCGGGAGAGCAGATACGCAGTATTTT	CASSVEGGRADTQYF
TRBD2	NA	TRBV6-5	TRBJ2-2	TGTGCCAGTCGGACTAGCGGGGCCTGGGGGGAGCTGTTTTTT	CASRTSGAWGELFF
TRBD1	NA	TRBV5-1	TRBJ1-5	TGCGCCAGCAGCCGAACAGGGGCTCGCAATCAGCCCCAGCATTTT	CASSRTGARNQPQHF
TRBD1	NA	TRBV5-1	TRBJ1-1	TGCGCCAGCAGCCTCGACAGGGAGGAGGGTACAGCTTTCTTT	CASSLDREEGTAFF
NA	NA	TRBV2	TRBJ1-4	TGTGCCAGCGGGGGGATGTTCGTTGAAAAACTGTTTTTT	CASGGMFVEKLFF
TRBD1	NA	TRBV5-1	TRBJ1-1	TGCGCCAGCAGCCGCGGGACAGGGAACACTGAAGCTTTCTTT	CASSRGTGNTEAFF
TRBD2	NA	TRBV5-1	TRBJ2-1	TGCGCCAGCAGCCCGTCCCCCGGCGGGGGGTACAATGAGCAGTTCTTC	CASSPSPGGGYNEQFF
TRBD1	NA	TRBV6-5	TRBJ2-7	TGTGCCAGCAGGCTGGGTGGGACAGGGTCTTACGAGCAGTACTTC	CASRLGGTGSYEQYF
TRBD1	NA	TRBV16	TRBJ1-1	TGTGCCAGCAGCCGACCCGGGACAGGCAGATCCGAAGCTTTCTTT	CASSRPGTGRSEAFF
TRBD1	NA	TRBV5-1	TRBJ2-7	TGCGCCAGCAGCCCGACAGGGAACCCCTCCTACGAGCAGTACTTC	CASSPTGNPSYEQYF
NA	NA	TRBV30	TRBJ1-1	TGTGCCTGGAGTGTAGTGGTCGGGAACACTGAAGCTTTCTTT	CAWSVVVGNTEAFF
NA	NA	TRBV2	TRBJ1-2	TGTGCCAGCAGTGAGGTGGCCTACTATGGCTACACCTTC	CASSEVAYYGYTF
NA	NA	TRBV10-3	TRBJ1-2	TGTGCCATCAGTGAGGAGGGCGGCAAGTCCTATGGCTACACCTTC	CAISEEGGKSYGYTF
NA	NA	TRBV6-5	TRBJ1-4	TGTGCCAGCAGTTACTCGCAGGGTTTCACTAATGAAAAACTGTTTTTT	CASSYSQGFTNEKLFF
NA	NA	TRBV7-3	TRBJ2-3	TGTGCCAGCAGCGGAAGACAGGCCGGGGACGCAGATACGCAGTATTTT	CASSGRQAGDADTQYF
TRBD2	NA	TRBV28	TRBJ2-7	TGTGCCAGCAGTTCCTTCGAGAGCGGGGGGGCCGAGCAGTACTTC	CASSSFESGGAEQYF
TRBD1	NA	TRBV2	TRBJ1-1	TGTGCCAGCACCACGGGACAGGGGGAGAACACTGAAGCTTTCTTT	CASTTGQGENTEAFF
TRBD1	NA	TRBV18	TRBJ2-5	TGTGCCAGCTCAACACAGGGGCTCGGGGAGACCCAGTACTTC	CASSTQGLGETQYF
NA	NA	TRBV5-1	TRBJ2-2	TGCGCCAGCAGCTTGGCCCAGGGCGGCACCGGGGAGCTGTTTTTT	CASSLAQGGTGELFF
TRBD1	NA	TRBV5-1	TRBJ2-5	TGCGCCACCCGACAGGGTGGGATCGGGACCCAGTACTTC	CATRQGGIGTQYF
NA	NA	TRBV4-2	TRBJ1-2	TGTGCCAGCAGCCAAGACATTTATGGCTACACCTTC	CASSQDIYGYTF
TRBD1	NA	TRBV4-3	TRBJ1-1	TGCGCCAGCAGCCAAGAGCGGACAGGGAGGATGAACACTGAAGCTTTCTTT	CASSQERTGRMNTEAFF
TRBD1	few	TRBV5-1	TRBJ1-6	TGCGCCAGCAGCGGGGGGGACAGGGGCGATTCACCCCTCCACTTT	CASSGGDRGDSPLHF
NA	few	TRBV9	TRBJ2-1	TGTGCCAGCAGCGTAGTCGGAGCGCCCGAGCAGTTCTTC	CASSVVGAPEQFF
TRBD1	few	TRBV5-1	TRBJ1-2	TGCGCCAGCAGCCGAGGCCGGGACAGGGTTAACTATGGCTACACCTTC	CASSRGRDRVNYGYTF